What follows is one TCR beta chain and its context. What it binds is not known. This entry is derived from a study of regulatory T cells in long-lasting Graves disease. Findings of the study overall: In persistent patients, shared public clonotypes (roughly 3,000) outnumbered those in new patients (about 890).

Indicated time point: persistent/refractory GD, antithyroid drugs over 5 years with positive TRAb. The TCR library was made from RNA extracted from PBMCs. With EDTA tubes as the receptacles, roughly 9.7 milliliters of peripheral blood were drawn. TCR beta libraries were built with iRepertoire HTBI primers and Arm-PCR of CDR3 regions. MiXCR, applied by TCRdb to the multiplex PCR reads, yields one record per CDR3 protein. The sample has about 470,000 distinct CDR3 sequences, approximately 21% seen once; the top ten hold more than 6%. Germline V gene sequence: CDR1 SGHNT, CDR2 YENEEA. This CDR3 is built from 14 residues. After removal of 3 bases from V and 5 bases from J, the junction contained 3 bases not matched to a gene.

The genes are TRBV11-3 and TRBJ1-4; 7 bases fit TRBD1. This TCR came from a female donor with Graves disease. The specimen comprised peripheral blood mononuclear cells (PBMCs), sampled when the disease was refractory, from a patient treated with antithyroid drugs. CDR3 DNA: TGTGCCAGCAGCTTCCCGGGACAGAATGAAAAACTGTTTTTT. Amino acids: CASSFPGQNEKLFF.